Given below is one TCR beta chain in context. Its matching antigen is unknown. TCRdb re-called the 5' RACE reads through MiXCR, storing one row per CDR3 protein. This table has roughly 580,000 distinct CDR3 sequences, roughly 18% appearing once. Per the germline V gene, CDR1 is DFQATT and CDR2 is SNEGSKA (reference sequence). The CDR3 totals 14 residues. V was trimmed by 7 bases and J by 4 bases, leaving 17 bases between them. This specimen belongs to a study of T-cell memory formation after mild COVID-19. General study results and limits: Cross-reactive memory appears to have joined, as suggested by some responding clones showing up in pre-infection memory. CD4+ clones that contracted lay mainly in CM and EM; CD8+ ones lay in EMRA.

V and J are TRBV20-1 and TRBJ1-5, with a possible D match to TRBD1 (6 bases). The sequence derives from an adult woman who had mild COVID-19 (a few samples of this study predate the infection). Cell type and time point are not known. Sequencing input: PBMCs or a T cell subset sorted from them (not recorded which). The CDR3 region is CSGGMDRKNQPQHF. The CDR3 DNA follows: TGCAGTGGTGGCATGGACAGAAAAAATCAGCCCCAGCATTTT.